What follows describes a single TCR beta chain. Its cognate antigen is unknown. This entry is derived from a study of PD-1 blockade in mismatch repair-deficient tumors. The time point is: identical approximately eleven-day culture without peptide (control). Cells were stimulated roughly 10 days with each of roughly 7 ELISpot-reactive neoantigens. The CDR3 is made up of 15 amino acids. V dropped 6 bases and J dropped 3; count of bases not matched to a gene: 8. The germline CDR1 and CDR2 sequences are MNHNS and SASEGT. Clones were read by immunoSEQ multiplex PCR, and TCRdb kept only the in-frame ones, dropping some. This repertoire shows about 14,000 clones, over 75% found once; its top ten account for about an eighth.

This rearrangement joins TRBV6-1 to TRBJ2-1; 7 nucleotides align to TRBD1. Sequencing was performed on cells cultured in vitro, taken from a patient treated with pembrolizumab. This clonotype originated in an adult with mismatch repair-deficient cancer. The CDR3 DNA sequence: TGTGCCAGCAGCAGGGACAGCTCTTTCTACAATGAGCAGTTCTTC. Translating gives CASSRDSSFYNEQFF.